This T cell receptor beta chain was profiled in a study of beta chain features in type 1 diabetes. Whole-study context: Sorted cells from all samples, numbering roughly 100,000,000, were examined. Whole-study findings and limits: Patients' naive, central memory and regulatory TCRB repertoires appeared more alike than those of healthy donors. High TCR expression in some cells could lead to their over-representation in cDNA sequencing. In type 1 diabetes patients, VDJ junctions had fewer insertions; deletions at these junctions were more frequent.

This CDR3 has 14 amino acids. CDR1 SGHTA and CDR2 FQGNSA come from the germline V gene. The junction had 3 bases not matched to a gene; V was cut back by 2 bases and J by 3 bases. For this clone: Its specificity is unknown.

Sequenced material consisted of expressed TCRB transcripts (all of the isolated RNA was reverse transcribed). The assay was immunoSEQ multiplex PCR, and TCRdb's table has in-frame clones only and misses some. This table has 300,000 to 450,000 clones, roughly 12% appearing once. The clonotype comes from a man younger than 35 in good health. The chain combines TRBV7-2 with TRBJ1-1; TRBD1 matches 7 bases. The sequencing input was naive CD4+ T cells from blood. CDR3 protein: CASSLTRGDTEAFF. CDR3 coding DNA: TGTGCCAGCAGCTTAACCAGGGGGGACACTGAAGCTTTCTTT.